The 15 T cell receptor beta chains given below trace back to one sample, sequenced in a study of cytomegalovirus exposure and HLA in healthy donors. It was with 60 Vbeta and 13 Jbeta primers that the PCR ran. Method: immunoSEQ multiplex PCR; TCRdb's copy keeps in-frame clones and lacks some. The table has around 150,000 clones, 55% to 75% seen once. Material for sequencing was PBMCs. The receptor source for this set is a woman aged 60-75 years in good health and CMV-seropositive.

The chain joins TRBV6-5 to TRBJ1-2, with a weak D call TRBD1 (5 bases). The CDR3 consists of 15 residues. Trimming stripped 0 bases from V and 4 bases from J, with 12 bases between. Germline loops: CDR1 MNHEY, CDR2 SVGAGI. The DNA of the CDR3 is TGTGCCAGCAGTTACTCGGCCAGGAGGGGCTATGGCTACACCTTC. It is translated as CASSYSARRGYGYTF.

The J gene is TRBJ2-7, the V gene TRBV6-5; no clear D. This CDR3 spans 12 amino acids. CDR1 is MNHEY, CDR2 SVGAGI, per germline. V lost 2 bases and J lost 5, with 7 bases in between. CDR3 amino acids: CASSYSDNEQYF. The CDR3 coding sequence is TGTGCCAGCAGTTACAGCGATAACGAGCAGTACTTC.

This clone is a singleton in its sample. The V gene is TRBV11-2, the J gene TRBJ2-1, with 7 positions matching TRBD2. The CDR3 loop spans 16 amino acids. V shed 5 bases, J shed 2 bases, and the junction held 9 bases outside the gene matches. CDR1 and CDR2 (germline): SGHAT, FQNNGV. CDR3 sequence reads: CASSSSGRGTYNEQFF. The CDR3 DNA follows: TGTGCCAGCAGCAGCAGTGGGCGGGGGACCTACAATGAGCAGTTCTTC.

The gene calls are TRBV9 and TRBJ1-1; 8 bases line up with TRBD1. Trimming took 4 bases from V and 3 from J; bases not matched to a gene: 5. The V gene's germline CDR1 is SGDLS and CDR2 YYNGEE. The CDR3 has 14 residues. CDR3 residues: CASSTGQGHTEAFF. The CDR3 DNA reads TGTGCCAGCAGCACCGGACAGGGACACACTGAAGCTTTCTTT.

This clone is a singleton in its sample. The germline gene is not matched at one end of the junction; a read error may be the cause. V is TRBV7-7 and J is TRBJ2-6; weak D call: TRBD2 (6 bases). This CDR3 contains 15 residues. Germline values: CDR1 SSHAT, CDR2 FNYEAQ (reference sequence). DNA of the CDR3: TGTGCTAGCAGCGGAGGGCCCTCTGGGGCCAACGTCCTGACTTTC. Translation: CASSGGPSGANVLTF.

The CDR3 DNA reads as TGTGCCAGCAGTTTACCTCTCTCCTACGAGCAGTACTTC. Translated: CASSLPLSYEQYF. The J gene is TRBJ2-7, the V gene TRBV28; D remains ambiguous. Trimming pared 2 bases from V and 0 bases from J, leaving 5 bases between. The germline V gene encodes CDR1 MDHEN and CDR2 SYDVKM. There are 13 residues in the CDR3.

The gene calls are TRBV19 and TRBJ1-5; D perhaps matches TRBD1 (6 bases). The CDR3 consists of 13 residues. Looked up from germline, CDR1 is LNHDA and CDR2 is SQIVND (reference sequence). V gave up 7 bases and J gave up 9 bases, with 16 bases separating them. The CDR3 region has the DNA TGTGCCAGTACCGAGACAGGCGGTGGGCCCCAGCATTTT. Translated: CASTETGGGPQHF. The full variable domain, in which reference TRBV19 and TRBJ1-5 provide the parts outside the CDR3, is DGGITQSPKYLFRKEGQNVTLSCEQNLNHDAMYWYRQDPGQGLRLIYYSQIVNDFQKGDIAEGYSVSREKKESFPLTVTSAQKNPTAFYLCASTETGGGPQHFGDGTRLSIL.

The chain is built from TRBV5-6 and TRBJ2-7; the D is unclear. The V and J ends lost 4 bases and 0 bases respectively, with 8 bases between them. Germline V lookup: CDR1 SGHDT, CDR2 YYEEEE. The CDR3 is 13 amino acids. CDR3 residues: CASSARSSYEQYF. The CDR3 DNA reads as TGTGCCAGCAGCGCTAGAAGCTCCTACGAGCAGTACTTC.

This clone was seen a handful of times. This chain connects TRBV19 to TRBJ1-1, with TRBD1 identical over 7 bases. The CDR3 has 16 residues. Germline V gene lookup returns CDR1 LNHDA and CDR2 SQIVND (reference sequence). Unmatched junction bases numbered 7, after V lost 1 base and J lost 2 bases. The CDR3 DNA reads TGTGCCAGTAGTATAGGTGCGACAGGGATAAACACTGAAGCTTTCTTT. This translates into CASSIGATGINTEAFF.

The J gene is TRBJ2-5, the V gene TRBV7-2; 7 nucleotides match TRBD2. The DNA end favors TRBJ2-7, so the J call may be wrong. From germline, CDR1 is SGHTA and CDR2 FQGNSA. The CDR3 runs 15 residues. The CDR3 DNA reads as TGTGCCAGCAGCTTAGCTGGCCAGGGAGGGGACGAGCAGTACTTC. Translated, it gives CASSLAGQGGDEQYF.

Written as DNA, the CDR3 is TGTGCCAGCAGCTTACGGAGGGACGAGCAGTACTTC. Translated, it gives CASSLRRDEQYF. The chain combines TRBV7-2 with TRBJ2-7; possibly TRBD2 for D (6 bases). Germline CDR1 SGHTA, CDR2 FQGNSA. CDR3 length: 12 residues. Trimming took 2 bases from V and 5 from J, leaving 7 bases between them.

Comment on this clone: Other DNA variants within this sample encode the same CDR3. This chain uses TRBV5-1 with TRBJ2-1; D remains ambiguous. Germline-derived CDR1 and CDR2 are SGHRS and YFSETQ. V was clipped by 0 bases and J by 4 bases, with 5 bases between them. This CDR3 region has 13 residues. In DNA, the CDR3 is TGCGCCAGCAGCTTGGGTAGTTACAATGAGCAGTTCTTC. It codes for CASSLGSYNEQFF.

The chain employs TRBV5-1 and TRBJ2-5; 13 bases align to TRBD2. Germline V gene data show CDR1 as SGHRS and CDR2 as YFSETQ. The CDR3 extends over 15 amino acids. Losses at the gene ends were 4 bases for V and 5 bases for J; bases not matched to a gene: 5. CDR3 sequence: CASSTGLAGVETQYF. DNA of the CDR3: TGCGCCAGCAGCACAGGACTAGCGGGAGTGGAGACCCAGTACTTC. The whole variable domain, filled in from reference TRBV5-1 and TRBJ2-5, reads KAGVTQTPRYLIKTRGQQVTLSCSPISGHRSVSWYQQTPGQGLQFLFEYFSETQRNKGNFPGRFSGRQFSNSRSEMNVSTLELGDSALYLCASSTGLAGVETQYFGPGTRLLVL.

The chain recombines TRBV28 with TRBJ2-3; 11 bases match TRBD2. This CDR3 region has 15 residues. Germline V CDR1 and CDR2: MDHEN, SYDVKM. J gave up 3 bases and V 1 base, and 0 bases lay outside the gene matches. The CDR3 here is CASSLLAGGTDTQYF. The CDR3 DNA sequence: TGTGCCAGCAGTTTATTAGCGGGAGGGACAGATACGCAGTATTTT.

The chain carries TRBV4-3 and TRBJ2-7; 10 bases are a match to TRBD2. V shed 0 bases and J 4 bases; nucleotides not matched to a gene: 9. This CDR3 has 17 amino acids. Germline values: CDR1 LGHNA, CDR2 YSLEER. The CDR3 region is CASSQDIAGGVAYEQYF. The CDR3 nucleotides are TGCGCCAGCAGCCAAGACATAGCGGGAGGTGTAGCTTACGAGCAGTACTTC.